This entry lists 30 T cell receptor beta chains sequenced from one sample in a study of cytomegalovirus exposure and HLA in healthy donors. 60 Vbeta and 13 Jbeta primers were used in PCR. The table came from immunoSEQ multiplex PCR; TCRdb's copy has only in-frame clones and leaves some out. This repertoire shows approximately 150,000 clones, about four fifths found once; its top ten account for around 10%. The sequenced sample consisted of PBMCs. Receptors originate from a man over 45 in good health and CMV-seropositive.

The chain carries TRBV11-1 and TRBJ1-3; D remains ambiguous. The end of the DNA is better explained by TRBJ2-2, so the J call may be wrong. This CDR3 spans 13 amino acids. CDR1 SGHAT and CDR2 FQDESV come from the germline V gene (reference sequence). The CDR3 protein is CASSLDDTGELFF. CDR3 bases: TGTGCCAGCAGCCTGGACGACACCGGGGAGCTGTTTTTT.

The gene calls are TRBV11-2 and TRBJ1-2; D remains unclear. Germline lookup yields CDR1 SGHAT and CDR2 FQNNGV. The ends were cut back, 6 bases at V and 8 bases at J, with 16 bases in the middle. The CDR3 totals 13 residues. This CDR3 is CASSLSAGGGYTF. The CDR3 nucleotides read TGTGCCAGCAGTTTATCGGCGGGCGGCGGCTACACCTTC.

This clone occurred once. The chain is built from TRBV7-6 and TRBJ1-3; a possible D gene is TRBD1 (6 bases). Germline CDR1 SGHVS, CDR2 FNYEAQ. The CDR3 consists of 13 residues. The V end lost 5 bases, the J end lost 4 bases, and 9 bases lay between the germline ends. CDR3: CASSPGQGNTIYF. In nucleotides, the CDR3 is TGTGCCAGCAGCCCCGGACAGGGAAACACCATATATTTT.

The rearrangement links TRBV5-1 to TRBJ2-5; 11 positions agree with TRBD2. V shed 0 bases, J shed 3 bases, and the junction held 7 bases outside the gene matches. Germline V lookup: CDR1 SGHRS, CDR2 YFSETQ. The CDR3 contains 17 residues. The CDR3 region has the DNA TGCGCCAGCAGCTTGGTGGGACTAGCGGCGTCAGAAGAGACCCAGTACTTC. Translated, it gives CASSLVGLAASEETQYF. The full variable domain, completed using reference TRBV5-1 and TRBJ2-5, is KAGVTQTPRYLIKTRGQQVTLSCSPISGHRSVSWYQQTPGQGLQFLFEYFSETQRNKGNFPGRFSGRQFSNSRSEMNVSTLELGDSALYLCASSLVGLAASEETQYFGPGTRLLVL.

CDR3 in amino acids: CSVAPSGRGQPQHF. The CDR3 DNA is TGCAGCGTTGCCCCCTCGGGGAGGGGACAGCCCCAGCATTTT. The chain combines TRBV29-1 with TRBJ1-5; D might be TRBD1 (5 bases). The CDR3 length is 14 residues. Trimming cost V 4 bases and J 7 bases, with 17 bases left between them. Germline values: CDR1 SQVTM, CDR2 ANQGSEA.

The table lists this clone with a count of one. Other DNA sequences in this sample translate to the same CDR3. The chain recombines TRBV30 with TRBJ1-5; 9 bases fit TRBD1. Germline assignment: CDR1 GTSNPN and CDR2 SVGIG (reference sequence). This CDR3 has 13 residues. The V segment lost 3 bases and the J segment 5 bases; nucleotides outside the gene matches: 2. The CDR3 DNA reads TGTGCCTGGAGCCGGACAGGGGATCAGCCCCAGCATTTT. It encodes CAWSRTGDQPQHF. The whole variable domain, remainder taken from reference TRBV30 and TRBJ1-5, is SQTIHQWPATLVQPVGSPLSLECTVEGTSNPNLYWYRQAAGRGLQLLFYSVGIGQISSEVPQNLSASRPQDRQFILSSKKLLLSDSGFYLCAWSRTGDQPQHFGDGTRLSIL.

The gene calls are TRBV28 and TRBJ2-4; 7 nucleotides agree with TRBD1. Germline assignment: CDR1 MDHEN and CDR2 SYDVKM. The CDR3 totals 17 residues. The V gene end was trimmed by 1 base and the J gene end by 0 bases; junction bases not matched to a gene: 6. In DNA form, the CDR3 reads TGTGCCAGCAGTTTATTCAGCCCAGGGGGAGCCAAAAACATTCAGTACTTC. It yields the protein CASSLFSPGGAKNIQYF.

The chain links TRBV30 to TRBJ1-3, with D perhaps matching TRBD1 (5 bases). The CDR3 is 13 residues long. Per germline, CDR1 GTSNPN and CDR2 SVGIG (reference sequence). CDR3 sequence: CGFGAIRGDTIYF. CDR3 coding DNA: TGTGGGTTCGGGGCCATCCGGGGGGACACCATATATTTT.

On this clone itself: Relative to the germline gene, one junction end is altered; a read error may explain this. CDR3 region: CASGDGRLAVSTDTQYF. Here the CDR3 DNA reads TGTGCCAGCGGTGACGGAAGGCTAGCAGTTAGCACAGATACGCAGTATTTT. This chain connects TRBV2 to TRBJ2-3, with D possibly matching TRBD2 (5 bases). Germline V gives CDR1 SNHLY, CDR2 FYNNEI. The CDR3 loop spans 17 amino acids.

V gene TRBV5-6 combines with J gene TRBJ1-2; D ambiguous. The CDR3 totals 13 residues. The germline V gene has CDR1 SGHDT and CDR2 YYEEEE. The V end lost 3 bases, the J end lost 8 bases, and 14 bases lay between the germline ends. The CDR3 region is CASSWRHERGYTF. The CDR3 nucleotides read TGTGCCAGCAGCTGGCGGCACGAGAGGGGCTACACCTTC.

V gene TRBV28 combines with J gene TRBJ2-3; 8 bases map to TRBD2. The CDR3 runs 12 residues. The J segment lost 11 bases and the V segment lost 2 bases, leaving 3 bases of the junction unmatched. Germline V lookup: CDR1 MDHEN, CDR2 SYDVKM. CDR3 sequence: CASSLRLAGQYF. The DNA for the CDR3 is TGTGCCAGCAGTTTACGGCTAGCGGGGCAGTATTTT.

The V call is TRBV30, the J call TRBJ1-3; D is unclear. This CDR3 is built from 13 residues. Trimming removed 2 bases at V and 0 bases at J, with 5 bases between. Germline loops: CDR1 GTSNPN, CDR2 SVGIG (reference sequence). As DNA, the CDR3 is TGTGCCTGGAGTAAGAGCTCTGGAAACACCATATATTTT. It is translated as CAWSKSSGNTIYF.

This clone was picked up a small number of times. The rearrangement links TRBV30 to TRBJ1-1; D not certain. Trimming took 6 bases from V and 4 from J, leaving 15 bases between them. Germline V gene data show CDR1 as GTSNPN and CDR2 as SVGIG (reference sequence). The CDR3 spans 13 residues. The CDR3: CACLSRRGTEAFF. The CDR3 DNA reads as TGTGCCTGCCTATCTCGGAGAGGCACTGAAGCTTTCTTT.

This chain uses TRBV28 with TRBJ1-2, with TRBD1 matching over 10 bases. Germline CDR1 MDHEN, CDR2 SYDVKM. The V gene end was trimmed by 5 bases and the J gene end by 2 bases; junction bases not matched to a gene: 8. The CDR3 has 16 residues. CDR3 coding DNA: TGTGCCAGCAGTCCTATCGGGACAGGGGTCAACTATGGCTACACCTTC. Protein: CASSPIGTGVNYGYTF.

The J gene is TRBJ2-1, the V gene TRBV7-2, with D perhaps matching TRBD2 (6 bases). The ends were cut back, 5 bases at V and 4 bases at J, with 15 bases in the middle. CDR1 and CDR2 (germline): SGHTA, FQGNSA. The CDR3 loop spans 15 amino acids. The CDR3 nucleotides are TGTGCCAGCAGCCCCCAGGCGGGAACTTACAATGAGCAGTTCTTC. It specifies CASSPQAGTYNEQFF. Supplemented by reference TRBV7-2 and TRBJ2-1, the full variable domain reads GAGVSQSPSNKVTEKGKDVELRCDPISGHTALYWYRQSLGQGLEFLIYFQGNSAPDKSGLPSDRFSAERTGGSVSTLTIQRTQQEDSAVYLCASSPQAGTYNEQFFGPGTRLTVL.

The rearrangement uses TRBV2 and TRBJ2-2; a possible D gene is TRBD2 (5 bases). The germline V and J ends were trimmed by 0 bases and 4 bases, with 12 bases remaining between them. Germline-derived CDR1 and CDR2 are SNHLY and FYNNEI. The CDR3 runs to 16 residues. DNA of the CDR3: TGTGCCAGCAGTGAAGCGGTCGGAGGAATCACCGGGGAGCTGTTTTTT. This sequence encodes CASSEAVGGITGELFF.

V is TRBV4-3 and J is TRBJ2-3; 11 positions match TRBD2. The CDR3 spans 16 residues. V shed 4 bases, J shed 3 bases, and the junction held 6 bases outside the gene matches. The germline gives CDR1 LGHNA, CDR2 YSLEER. CDR3 DNA: TGCGCCAGCAGCCGAGAGGGACTAGCGGTTACAGATACGCAGTATTTT. Encoded protein: CASSREGLAVTDTQYF.

Of note for this clone: Other DNA sequences in this specimen translate into the identical CDR3. The V gene is TRBV7-9, the J gene TRBJ2-2; TRBD1 might be the D (5 bases). In germline, CDR1 is SEHNR, CDR2 FQNEAQ (reference sequence). The V end lost 3 bases, the J end lost 1 base, and 6 bases lay between the germline ends. The CDR3 covers 14 residues. Written as DNA, the CDR3 is TGTGCCAGCAGCTTGACAGAGAACACCGGGGAGCTGTTTTTT. It codes for CASSLTENTGELFF. The full variable domain, in which reference TRBV7-9 and TRBJ2-2 provide the parts outside the CDR3, is DTGVSQNPRHKITKRGQNVTFRCDPISEHNRLYWYRQTLGQGPEFLTYFQNEAQLEKSRLLSDRFSAERPKGSFSTLEIQRTEQGDSAMYLCASSLTENTGELFFGEGSRLTVL.

This clone turned up a few times. The chain links TRBV11-2 to TRBJ2-2, with 11 nucleotides matching TRBD2. Germline V gene lookup returns CDR1 SGHAT and CDR2 FQNNGV. The CDR3 has 16 residues. The ends lost 5 bases at V and 7 bases at J; junction bases unmatched: 9. The CDR3 DNA reads as TGTGCCAGCAGCCCGATACTAGCGGGGGTGGGCGGGGAGCTGTTTTTT. Its protein product is CASSPILAGVGGELFF.

The chain employs TRBV18 and TRBJ1-1, with 9 bases that match TRBD1. Germline CDR1 KGHSH, CDR2 LQKENI. This CDR3 is built from 14 residues. V gave up 6 bases and J gave up 5 bases; unmatched junction bases: 7. DNA of the CDR3: TGTGCCAGCTCTCCTGGGACAGGGAGAACTGAAGCTTTCTTT. It codes for CASSPGTGRTEAFF.

This clone is a singleton in its sample. The chain joins TRBV7-2 to TRBJ2-7, with 9 bases fitting TRBD1. CDR1 is SGHTA and CDR2 is FQGNSA in the germline V gene. The J segment lost 6 bases and the V segment lost 1 base, leaving 4 bases of the junction unmatched. The CDR3 length is 14 residues. CDR3 sequence reads: CASSLGGQGREQYF. The CDR3 DNA reads TGTGCCAGCAGCTTAGGGGGACAGGGCCGCGAGCAGTACTTC.

The CDR3 coding sequence is TGTGCCAGCAGCAGAGGCACTAGCGGGAGTCCCGGGGAGCTGTTTTTT. Protein product: CASSRGTSGSPGELFF. The V and J genes are TRBV7-9 and TRBJ2-2, with TRBD2 matching over 11 bases. Trimming at V came to 5 bases and at J to 6 bases, leaving 8 bases not matched to a gene. CDR1 SEHNR and CDR2 FQNEAQ come from the germline V gene (reference sequence). This CDR3 is 16 amino acids long.

This chain links TRBV6-1 with TRBJ2-7; D unresolved. V lost 6 bases and J lost 3, with 18 bases in between. CDR3 length: 15 amino acids. The germline V gene has CDR1 MNHNS and CDR2 SASEGT. The DNA for the CDR3 is TGTGCCAGCAGCGGAACCCTCATATCGGGCTACGAGCAGTACTTC. Translation gives CASSGTLISGYEQYF.

The rearrangement links TRBV7-6 to TRBJ2-3, with 9 bases fitting TRBD2. CDR3 length: 16 residues. Trimming at V came to 5 bases and at J to 0 bases, leaving 6 bases not matched to a gene. The germline V gene encodes CDR1 SGHVS and CDR2 FNYEAQ. The CDR3 spells CASSPGTSSSTDTQYF. CDR3 nucleotide sequence: TGTGCCAGCAGCCCCGGGACTAGCTCTAGCACAGATACGCAGTATTTT.

The chain has TRBV6-1 and TRBJ1-1; D call uncertain. V lost 1 base to trimming and J lost 0 bases, with 15 bases between them. Germline CDR1 MNHNS, CDR2 SASEGT. The CDR3 covers 17 residues. CDR3 protein: CASSEDRHSNLNTEAFF. Here the CDR3 DNA reads TGTGCCAGCAGTGAAGATAGACATTCCAACTTGAACACTGAAGCTTTCTTT.

This clone was picked up one time. This chain links TRBV7-9 with TRBJ2-1, with TRBD2 matching 13 bases. Per the germline V gene, CDR1 is SEHNR and CDR2 is FQNEAQ (reference sequence). CDR3 length equals 15 residues. Trimming removed 6 bases from V and 9 bases from J; junction bases left unmatched: 8. The CDR3 coding sequence is TGTGCCAGCAGATCGGGACTAGCGGGATTAACTGAGCAGTTCTTC. Its protein product is CASRSGLAGLTEQFF.

The rearrangement links TRBV7-3 to TRBJ2-2; a possible D gene is TRBD1 (5 bases). Germline V gene sequence: CDR1 SGHTA, CDR2 FQGTGA. Trimming pared 4 bases from V and 5 bases from J, leaving 8 bases between. The CDR3 covers 13 residues. CDR3 sequence (DNA): TGTGCCAGCAGCTCCACAGGTACCGGGGAGCTGTTTTTT. This translates into CASSSTGTGELFF.

The chain uses TRBV9 and TRBJ1-2; D not certain. Trimming took 6 bases from V and 3 from J, leaving 12 bases between them. The CDR3 spans 13 residues. Germline assignment: CDR1 SGDLS and CDR2 YYNGEE. DNA for the CDR3: TGTGCCAGCACCTATGGAGGAGACTATGGCTACACCTTC. Translating gives CASTYGGDYGYTF.

The J gene is TRBJ2-7, the V gene TRBV9, with 12 bases identical to TRBD2. Trimming removed 3 bases from V and 7 bases from J; junction bases left unmatched: 5. The CDR3 length is 14 residues. Germline V gene lookup returns CDR1 SGDLS and CDR2 YYNGEE. The DNA for the CDR3 is TGTGCCAGCAGCGCCCGGACTAGCGGGAATGAGCAGTACTTC. Translating gives CASSARTSGNEQYF. Full variable domain (rest looked up from reference TRBV9 and TRBJ2-7): DSGVTQTPKHLITATGQRVTLRCSPRSGDLSVYWYQQSLDQGLQFLIQYYNGEERAKGNILERFSAQQFPDLHSELNLSSLELGDSALYFCASSARTSGNEQYFGPGTRLTVT.

V is TRBV5-1 and J is TRBJ2-1, with TRBD1 matching over 7 bases. The junction had 8 bases not matched to a gene; V was cut back by 4 bases and J by 4 bases. This CDR3 has 15 residues. Germline CDR1 SGHRS, CDR2 YFSETQ. In DNA form, the CDR3 reads TGCGCCAGCAGCCCTCTACAGGGGTCATACAATGAGCAGTTCTTC. Protein sequence: CASSPLQGSYNEQFF.